This T cell receptor beta chain was retrieved from a study of cytotoxic CD8 clonotypes in ibrutinib-treated CLL. Data came from immunoSEQ multiplex PCR; TCRdb stores just in-frame clones and leaves some out. The sample contains about 150,000 clones, about 76% of which appear only once. The V and J ends lost 4 bases and 4 bases respectively, with 5 bases between them. Germline V gives CDR1 ENHRY, CDR2 SYGVKD. The CDR3 contains 12 residues. TCR beta libraries used about 1.9 micrograms of genomic DNA from cryopreserved PBMCs. The TCR originated in a human donor with chronic lymphocytic leukemia. V gene TRBV10-3 combines with J gene TRBJ2-1; no clear D. The starting material was PBMCs, obtained after 24 months of ibrutinib treatment. The CDR3 sequence is CAISAAYNEQFF. Written as DNA, the CDR3 is TGTGCCATCAGTGCCGCTTACAATGAGCAGTTCTTC.